A selection of T cell receptor beta chains follows, all from one sample in a study of T cells in localized non-small cell lung cancer. TCRdb's copy holds only in-frame clones and misses some; the assay was immunoSEQ multiplex PCR. This table has 30,000 to 40,000 clones, over 70% appearing once. Sequencing used peripheral blood, obtained before any cancer treatment. These receptors were taken from a male donor aged 60 or over with stage III squamous cell lung carcinoma. Each CDR3 is given with its conserved first and last residue. A D gene is named only where the DNA matches it firmly. Rows give clone size only sometimes, using once, few, many, or a class for an expanded clone.

j_call d_call cdr3_length v_call clone_size cdr3_nt cdr3_aa
TRBJ2-7 TRBD2 15 TRBV27 - TGTGCCAGCAGTTTACTAGCGGGAGTGTTTAACGAGCAGTACTTC CASSLLAGVFNEQYF
TRBJ2-3 - 12 TRBV29-1 - TGCAGCGTTGAAGAAGGAGCTAATACGCAGTATTTT CSVEEGANTQYF
TRBJ2-1 TRBD2 18 TRBV10-1 - TGCGCCAGCAGTGAGGCTAGCGGGGGTGAGAGCTCCTACAATGAGCAGTTCTTC CASSEASGGESSYNEQFF
TRBJ1-5 - 13 TRBV19 - TGTGCCAGTAGTAAAGACATAAATCAGCCCCAGCATTTT CASSKDINQPQHF
TRBJ2-5 - 15 TRBV11-2 - TGTGCCAGCAGCTTAGTAAACGTAGTCCCAGAGACCCAGTACTTC CASSLVNVVPETQYF
TRBJ2-7 - 14 TRBV19 - TGTGCCAGTAGTATCGGCAGGCGTGCCTACGAGCAGTACTTC CASSIGRRAYEQYF
TRBJ2-3 - 15 TRBV2 - TGTGCCAGCAGTGAAGAGACATTCGGTTCAGATACGCAGTATTTT CASSEETFGSDTQYF
TRBJ2-3 TRBD2 18 TRBV5-8 few TGTGCCAGCCCCCGGAGCCTAGCGGTACTAACTAGCACAGATACGCAGTATTTT CASPRSLAVLTSTDTQYF
TRBJ2-1 - 14 TRBV19 - TGTGCCAGTTCCTCCGACCGGACCTACAATGAGCAGTTCTTC CASSSDRTYNEQFF
TRBJ2-7 - 11 TRBV30 once TGTGCCTGGAGTGCGACCTACGAGCAGTACTTC CAWSATYEQYF
TRBJ1-5 - 12 TRBV29-1 few TGCAGCGTTTCTGGGGGCGATCAGCCCCAGCATTTT CSVSGGDQPQHF
TRBJ1-4 - 13 TRBV5-8 - TGTGCCAGCAGCTTTCAAGGGGTGGAAAAACTGTTTTTT CASSFQGVEKLFF
TRBJ1-6 - 15 TRBV21-1 few TGTGCCAGCAGCAACCCAGGGGCCGGAAATTCACCCCTCCACTTT CASSNPGAGNSPLHF
TRBJ1-2 - 14 TRBV14 few TGTGCCAGCAGCCAAGACAGGGTGGGCTATGGCTACACCTTC CASSQDRVGYGYTF
TRBJ2-2 - 16 TRBV5-7 - TGTGCCAGCAGCCTCCGGGGGGCGGGAGTTACCGGGGAGCTGTTTTTT CASSLRGAGVTGELFF
TRBJ1-6 - 14 TRBV6-6 - TGTGCCAGCAGTCGGGCCACTTTGGAATCACCCCTCCACTTT CASSRATLESPLHF
TRBJ2-3 TRBD2 16 TRBV10-1 - TGCGCCAGCAGTGTATTAAGCGGGGGTGGCACAGATACGCAGTATTTT CASSVLSGGGTDTQYF
TRBJ2-1 - 16 TRBV5-1 - TGCGCCAGCAGCCTACCTACAGGGGAGGACTACAATGAGCAGTTCTTC CASSLPTGEDYNEQFF
TRBJ2-7 - 16 TRBV7-2 - TGTGCCAGCAGTCGTCGTGTAGCGGGACAGCACTACGAGCAGTACTTC CASSRRVAGQHYEQYF
TRBJ2-7 - 14 TRBV6-1 - TGTGCCAGCAGTCGAGTCCGGGAGTTCGACGAGCAGTACTTC CASSRVREFDEQYF